The 32 T cell receptor beta chains presented below share a single source sample, sequenced in a study of radiotherapy plus CTLA-4 blockade in lung cancer. TCRdb's copy holds only in-frame clones and misses some; the assay was immunoSEQ multiplex PCR. The sample comprises roughly 93,000 clones, 82% of which are singletons, and about 3.5% rests with the top ten. The sequencing here drew on peripheral blood, taken from a patient treated with radiotherapy plus ipilimumab. All receptors derive from a human donor with non-small cell lung cancer who had a partial response to radiotherapy plus ipilimumab.

A single count supports this clone. The gene calls are TRBV2 and TRBJ1-2; no firm D call. CDR3 length: 14 residues. Trimming cost V 1 base and J 2 bases, with 8 bases left between them. Looked up from germline, CDR1 is SNHLY and CDR2 is FYNNEI. CDR3 loop: CASSEGGGNYGYTF. The CDR3 bases are TGTGCCAGCAGTGAAGGAGGTGGAAACTATGGCTACACCTTC.

The V and J genes are TRBV9 and TRBJ2-5; 12 bases agree with TRBD2. The J call is uncertain, as TRBJ2-7 better fits the DNA end. The CDR3 is made up of 15 amino acids. The V gene's germline CDR1 is SGDLS and CDR2 YYNGEE. The CDR3 loop is CASSQLAGGTYEQYF. CDR3 nucleotides: TGTGCCAGCAGCCAACTAGCGGGAGGTACCTACGAGCAGTACTTC.

The CDR3 loop is CAGGRAGELFF. CDR3 DNA: TGTGCCGGTGGGCGGGCCGGGGAGCTGTTTTTT. This chain uses TRBV6-1 with TRBJ2-2, with D perhaps matching TRBD2 (5 bases). The CDR3 covers 11 residues. The V and J ends lost 11 bases and 6 bases respectively, with 10 bases between them. The germline CDR1 and CDR2 sequences are MNHNS and SASEGT.

The chain combines TRBV28 with TRBJ1-5; D unresolved. The CDR3 is made up of 15 amino acids. Trimming shortened V by 6 bases and J by 2 bases, and 14 bases separated the two germline ends. Germline loops: CDR1 MDHEN, CDR2 SYDVKM. In DNA, the CDR3 is TGTGCCAGCAGACCCGCGGGGAAGGGCAATCAGCCCCAGCATTTT. Encoded protein: CASRPAGKGNQPQHF.

The J gene is TRBJ1-1, the V gene TRBV5-1, with 8 bases fitting TRBD1. The trim removed 5 bases at V and 2 bases at J, leaving 2 bases unmatched. Germline V CDR1 and CDR2: SGHRS, YFSETQ. The CDR3 consists of 13 residues. CDR3 in amino acids: CASRQGDNTEAFF. The CDR3 bases are TGCGCCAGCAGACAGGGGGACAACACTGAAGCTTTCTTT.

The rearrangement joins TRBV28 to TRBJ1-4; 9 bases fit TRBD1. Germline CDR1 MDHEN, CDR2 SYDVKM. The CDR3 is 14 residues long. The J segment lost 7 bases and the V segment lost 6 bases, leaving 6 bases of the junction unmatched. CDR3 coding DNA: TGTGCCAGCAGGCTGACAGGGGGGGGTGAAAAACTGTTTTTT. Translation gives CASRLTGGGEKLFF.

The V gene is TRBV5-4, the J gene TRBJ2-1, with 10 bases aligning to TRBD2. J was trimmed by 7 bases and V by 0 bases; bases with no gene match: 10. Germline lookup yields CDR1 SGHNT and CDR2 YYREEE (reference sequence). The CDR3 is 17 residues long. The CDR3 loop reads CASSLARTSGSENEQFF. In DNA form, the CDR3 reads TGTGCCAGCAGCTTGGCGAGGACTAGCGGTTCGGAGAATGAGCAGTTCTTC. Full variable domain (outside the CDR3, taken from reference TRBV5-4 and TRBJ2-1): ETGVTQSPTHLIKTRGQQVTLRCSSQSGHNTVSWYQQALGQGPQFIFQYYREEENGRGNFPPRFSGLQFPNYSSELNVNALELDDSALYLCASSLARTSGSENEQFFGPGTRLTVL.

V and J are TRBV28 and TRBJ2-7; 7 positions agree with TRBD1. The germline V gene has CDR1 MDHEN and CDR2 SYDVKM. CDR3 size: 15 residues. J was trimmed by 6 bases and V by 6 bases; bases with no gene match: 14. CDR3 loop: CASSLWGTVPFEQYF. The CDR3 DNA follows: TGTGCCAGCAGCCTCTGGGGGACAGTACCCTTCGAGCAGTACTTC.

The CDR3 loop reads CASSFGRGKAGELFF. The CDR3 region has the DNA TGTGCCAGCAGTTTTGGCAGGGGGAAAGCCGGGGAGCTGTTTTTT. The rearrangement links TRBV27 to TRBJ2-2, with TRBD1 matching 7 bases. Germline-derived CDR1 and CDR2 are MNHEY and SMNVEV (reference sequence). The CDR3 covers 15 residues. The trim removed 3 bases at V and 6 bases at J, leaving 7 bases unmatched.

The chain links TRBV4-1 to TRBJ2-1, with 9 positions matching TRBD1. The CDR3 extends over 15 amino acids. V shed 0 bases, J shed 7 bases, and the junction held 4 bases outside the gene matches. Looked up from germline, CDR1 is MGHRA and CDR2 is YSYEKL. In DNA, the CDR3 is TGCGCCAGCAGCCAAGATGGGACAGGGAGGAATGAGCAGTTCTTC. Encoded protein: CASSQDGTGRNEQFF.

J is TRBJ2-1 and V is TRBV5-1; D is ambiguous. The germline V gene has CDR1 SGHRS and CDR2 YFSETQ. This CDR3 is 13 amino acids long. Trimming stripped 1 base from V and 9 bases from J, with 11 bases between. CDR3 region: CASSLFERGEQFF. The CDR3 DNA is TGCGCCAGCAGCTTGTTTGAACGCGGTGAGCAGTTCTTC.

The chain joins TRBV27 to TRBJ2-4; tentative D call: TRBD1 (6 bases). Germline assignment: CDR1 MNHEY and CDR2 SMNVEV (reference sequence). CDR3 length equals 16 residues. Trimming shortened V by 5 bases and J by 3 bases, and 17 bases separated the two germline ends. CDR3 protein: CASSLTGITGKNIQYF. The DNA for the CDR3 is TGTGCCAGCAGTCTCACAGGGATTACTGGCAAAAACATTCAGTACTTC.

This clone has only one observation. The V call is TRBV29-1, the J call TRBJ2-3; 7 bases are shared with TRBD1. Germline V gives CDR1 SQVTM, CDR2 ANQGSEA. V lost 8 bases to trimming and J lost 6 bases; unmatched junction nucleotides: 8. There are 12 residues in the CDR3. The CDR3 nucleotides read TGCAGCCTGAGGACAGGATGGGATACGCAGTATTTT. Residues: CSLRTGWDTQYF.

The chain employs TRBV11-2 and TRBJ2-3; 11 positions agree with TRBD1. Germline loops: CDR1 SGHAT, CDR2 FQNNGV. The CDR3 is made up of 17 amino acids. V trimming: 3 bases; J trimming: 6 bases; junction bases outside the gene matches: 11. CDR3 loop: CASSFATTGTGGDTQYF. The CDR3 DNA is TGTGCCAGCAGCTTCGCGACGACCGGGACAGGGGGGGATACGCAGTATTTT.

This chain connects TRBV10-2 to TRBJ1-2, with unresolved D. CDR1 is WSHSY, CDR2 SAAADI, per germline. V gave up 4 bases and J gave up 8 bases, with 14 bases separating them. The CDR3 is made up of 13 amino acids. The CDR3 loop reads CASSATVARGYTF. The CDR3 nucleotides read TGCGCCAGCAGTGCGACGGTGGCGCGGGGCTACACCTTC.

This clone was counted once. The chain joins TRBV9 to TRBJ1-2; D might be TRBD1 (5 bases). Germline assignment: CDR1 SGDLS and CDR2 YYNGEE. V shed 0 bases and J shed 2 bases, with 11 bases lying between them. The CDR3 loop spans 15 amino acids. The chain's CDR3 is CASSVAGLRNYGYTF. The CDR3 DNA reads TGTGCCAGCAGCGTAGCAGGGCTACGCAACTATGGCTACACCTTC.

The chain links TRBV5-1 to TRBJ2-7; TRBD1 aligns across 7 bases. The trim removed 4 bases at V and 3 bases at J, leaving 4 bases unmatched. The CDR3 sequence is 13 residues long. The germline V gene has CDR1 SGHRS and CDR2 YFSETQ. The CDR3 sequence is CASSPWTGYEQYF. In DNA, the CDR3 is TGCGCCAGCAGCCCCTGGACAGGCTACGAGCAGTACTTC.

The chain joins TRBV19 to TRBJ1-2; a weak D match, TRBD1 (6 bases). CDR1 and CDR2 from the germline V gene are LNHDA and SQIVND (reference sequence). This CDR3 has 14 residues. V shed 2 bases and J shed 10 bases, with 17 bases lying between them. As DNA, the CDR3 is TGTGCCAGTAGTATACCTCGTGGACAGAGTTTCTACACCTTC. Amino acid sequence: CASSIPRGQSFYTF.

This chain joins TRBV7-6 and TRBJ2-3, with 8 nucleotides matching TRBD2. From germline, CDR1 is SGHVS and CDR2 FNYEAQ. The CDR3 runs to 15 residues. With V trimmed by 3 bases and J by 5 bases, 7 bases remained unmatched. CDR3 loop: CASSFSGGPVDTQYF. CDR3 nucleotide sequence: TGTGCCAGCAGCTTTTCGGGAGGGCCGGTAGATACGCAGTATTTT.

The chain recombines TRBV6-1 with TRBJ1-2; TRBD1 agrees at 9 bases. V lost 6 bases, J lost 4 bases, and 9 bases stayed unmatched. The CDR3 length is 15 residues. Per the germline V gene, CDR1 is MNHNS and CDR2 is SASEGT. The CDR3 spells CASRSGTGSSYGYTF. The CDR3 nucleotides read TGTGCCAGCAGGTCCGGGACAGGGTCGTCCTATGGCTACACCTTC.

The chain couples TRBV7-9 to TRBJ2-7, with 9 bases fitting TRBD2. V shed 5 bases and J 4 bases; nucleotides not matched to a gene: 9. Germline V gives CDR1 SEHNR, CDR2 FQNEAQ (reference sequence). The CDR3 has 15 amino acids. The CDR3 DNA is TGTGCCAGCAGCCTAGGAGCGGGAGGACTTTACGAGCAGTACTTC. Translation gives CASSLGAGGLYEQYF.

V and J are TRBV7-6 and TRBJ2-7; D may be TRBD2 (5 bases). The germline gives CDR1 SGHVS, CDR2 FNYEAQ. The germline V and J ends were trimmed by 1 base and 6 bases, with 13 bases remaining between them. This CDR3 spans 14 amino acids. For the CDR3, the DNA is TGTGCCAGCAGCTTAGGGAGTGAGGGTTCCGAGCAGTACTTC. It codes for CASSLGSEGSEQYF.

The chain uses TRBV18 and TRBJ2-7; the match to TRBD1 covers 9 bases. CDR1 is KGHSH, CDR2 LQKENI, per germline. This CDR3 has 13 amino acids. V lost 2 bases and J lost 6; bases outside the gene matches: 2. As DNA, the CDR3 is TGTGCCAGCTCACCAAGGACAGGGGCCGAGCAGTACTTC. It translates to CASSPRTGAEQYF.

The chain links TRBV5-5 to TRBJ2-5; D is undetermined. This CDR3 region has 12 residues. Germline V CDR1 and CDR2: SGHKS, YYEKEE (reference sequence). V shed 1 base and J shed 4 bases, with 5 bases lying between them. CDR3 amino acids: CASSLFRETQYF. The CDR3 bases are TGTGCCAGCAGCTTGTTCCGAGAGACCCAGTACTTC.

The rearrangement links TRBV5-1 to TRBJ2-1; TRBD1 matches at 9 bases. With 4 bases clipped from V and 8 bases from J, the junction kept 7 bases outside the gene matches. Per the germline V gene, CDR1 is SGHRS and CDR2 is YFSETQ. This CDR3 contains 14 residues. DNA of the CDR3: TGCGCCAGCAGCACTAACAGGGGGCTGGATGAGCAGTTCTTC. It translates to CASSTNRGLDEQFF.

V and J are TRBV7-8 and TRBJ1-1, with D uncertain. Trimming stripped 0 bases from V and 5 bases from J, with 13 bases between. Germline assignment: CDR1 SGHVS and CDR2 FQNEAQ. CDR3 size: 15 residues. The CDR3 sequence is CASSLALRSGTEAFF. CDR3 DNA: TGTGCCAGCAGCTTAGCGCTTCGGAGTGGGACTGAAGCTTTCTTT.

Concerning this clone itself: The sample contains more than one DNA sequence encoding this CDR3. CDR3 in DNA: TGTGCCAGCTCACCGCCGGGACTAGCGGGATCCAATGAGCAGTTCTTC. Protein sequence: CASSPPGLAGSNEQFF. The chain couples TRBV18 to TRBJ2-1; 13 bases are shared with TRBD2. The CDR3 spans 16 residues. V lost 3 bases, J lost 6 bases, and 5 bases stayed unmatched. The V gene's germline CDR1 is KGHSH and CDR2 LQKENI.

The gene calls are TRBV25-1 and TRBJ2-5; 11 nucleotides align to TRBD2. V shed 3 bases, J shed 5 bases, and the junction held 5 bases outside the gene matches. Germline CDR1 is MGHDK and CDR2 is SYGVNS. The CDR3 is 15 amino acids. The CDR3 sequence is CASSERLAGLETQYF. CDR3 DNA sequence: TGTGCCAGCAGTGAGAGACTAGCGGGACTGGAGACCCAGTACTTC.

CDR3 residues: CASSQATGQGRTDTQYF. CDR3 nucleotides: TGTGCCAGCAGCCAAGCGACAGGACAGGGGCGCACAGATACGCAGTATTTT. The chain carries TRBV4-2 and TRBJ2-3; 9 positions match TRBD1. The CDR3 is 17 residues long. The junction had 6 bases not matched to a gene; V was cut back by 1 base and J by 1 base. Looked up from germline, CDR1 is LGHNA and CDR2 is YNFKEQ.

In this sample, this clone turned up a few times. The CDR3 is CASERKETDTQYF. In DNA form, the CDR3 reads TGTGCCAGCGAGCGGAAAGAAACGGATACGCAGTATTTT. The chain carries TRBV10-3 and TRBJ2-3, with D possibly being TRBD2 (5 bases). From germline, CDR1 is ENHRY and CDR2 SYGVKD. V was cut by 10 bases and J by 6 bases, with 17 bases left in between. The length of the CDR3 is 13 residues.

In this sample, this clone turned up once. The chain joins TRBV27 to TRBJ1-3, with D possibly matching TRBD1 (5 bases). Germline loops: CDR1 MNHEY, CDR2 SMNVEV (reference sequence). This CDR3 comprises 14 residues. V was clipped by 2 bases and J by 2 bases, with 7 bases between them. This CDR3 is CASSLRGAGNTIYF. The CDR3 DNA reads TGTGCCAGCAGTTTACGGGGGGCTGGAAACACCATATATTTT.

This chain connects TRBV6-5 to TRBJ2-7, with 11 bases fitting TRBD1. V gave up 6 bases and J gave up 2 bases; unmatched junction bases: 3. The CDR3 sequence is 14 residues long. The germline V gene has CDR1 MNHEY and CDR2 SVGAGI. The CDR3 protein is CASRGTGGPYEQYF. CDR3 coding DNA: TGTGCCAGCAGGGGGACAGGGGGACCCTACGAGCAGTACTTC.